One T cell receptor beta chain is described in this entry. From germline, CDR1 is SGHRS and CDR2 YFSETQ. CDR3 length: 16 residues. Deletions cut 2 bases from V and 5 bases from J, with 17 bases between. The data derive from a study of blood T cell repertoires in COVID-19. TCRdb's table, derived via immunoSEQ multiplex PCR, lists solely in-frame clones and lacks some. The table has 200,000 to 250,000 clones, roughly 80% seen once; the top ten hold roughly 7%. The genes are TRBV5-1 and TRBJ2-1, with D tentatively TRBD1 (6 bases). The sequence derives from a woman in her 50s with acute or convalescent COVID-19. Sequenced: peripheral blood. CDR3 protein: CASSLPQGRTHNEQFF. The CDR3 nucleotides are TGCGCCAGCAGCTTACCACAGGGCCGTACCCACAATGAGCAGTTCTTC.